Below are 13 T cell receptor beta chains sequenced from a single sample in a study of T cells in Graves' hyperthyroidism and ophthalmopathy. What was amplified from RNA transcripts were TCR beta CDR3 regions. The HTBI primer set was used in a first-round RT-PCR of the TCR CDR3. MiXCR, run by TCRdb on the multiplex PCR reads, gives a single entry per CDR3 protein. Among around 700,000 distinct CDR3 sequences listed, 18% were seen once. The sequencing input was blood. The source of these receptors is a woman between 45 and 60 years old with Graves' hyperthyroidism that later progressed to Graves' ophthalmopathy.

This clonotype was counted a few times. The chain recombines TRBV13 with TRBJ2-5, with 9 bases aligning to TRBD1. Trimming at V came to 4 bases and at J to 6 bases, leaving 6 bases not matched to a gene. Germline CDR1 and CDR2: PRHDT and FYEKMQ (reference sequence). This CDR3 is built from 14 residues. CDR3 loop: CASSSYRGRKTQYF. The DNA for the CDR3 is TGTGCCAGCAGCTCTTACAGGGGGCGGAAGACCCAGTACTTC.

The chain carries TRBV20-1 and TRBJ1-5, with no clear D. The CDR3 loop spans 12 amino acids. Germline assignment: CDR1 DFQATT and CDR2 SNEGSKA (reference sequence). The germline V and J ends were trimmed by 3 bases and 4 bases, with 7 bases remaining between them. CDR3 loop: CSASAGNQPQHF. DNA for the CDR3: TGCAGTGCTAGTGCCGGGAATCAGCCCCAGCATTTT.

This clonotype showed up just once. DNA of the CDR3: TGTGCCAGCAGTACCTCATTTGGGACCGCCCAAAACTCCTACGAGCAGTACTTC. Translating it yields CASSTSFGTAQNSYEQYF. The chain has TRBV28 and TRBJ2-7; D is perhaps TRBD1 or TRBD2 (5 bases each). V lost 5 bases to trimming and J lost 0 bases, with 23 bases between them. The CDR3 loop spans 18 amino acids. Germline CDR1 MDHEN, CDR2 SYDVKM. Using reference TRBV28 and TRBJ2-7 for the parts outside the CDR3, the full variable domain is DVKVTQSSRYLVKRTGEKVFLECVQDMDHENMFWYRQDPGLGLRLIYFSYDVKMKEKGDIPEGYSVSREKKERFSLILESASTNQTSMYLCASSTSFGTAQNSYEQYFGPGTRLTVT.

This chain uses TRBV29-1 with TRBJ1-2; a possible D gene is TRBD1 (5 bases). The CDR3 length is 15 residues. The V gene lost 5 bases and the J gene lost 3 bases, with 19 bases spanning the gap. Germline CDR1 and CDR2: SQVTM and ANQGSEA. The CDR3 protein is CSVSGRGRGDYGYTF. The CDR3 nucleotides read TGCAGCGTTTCAGGGAGGGGACGGGGCGACTATGGCTACACCTTC.

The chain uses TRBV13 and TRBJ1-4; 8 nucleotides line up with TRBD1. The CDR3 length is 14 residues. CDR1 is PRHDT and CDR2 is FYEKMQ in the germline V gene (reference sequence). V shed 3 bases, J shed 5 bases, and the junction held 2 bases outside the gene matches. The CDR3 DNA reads TGTGCCAGCAGCTTTCGGACAGGGAATGAAAAACTGTTTTTT. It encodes CASSFRTGNEKLFF.

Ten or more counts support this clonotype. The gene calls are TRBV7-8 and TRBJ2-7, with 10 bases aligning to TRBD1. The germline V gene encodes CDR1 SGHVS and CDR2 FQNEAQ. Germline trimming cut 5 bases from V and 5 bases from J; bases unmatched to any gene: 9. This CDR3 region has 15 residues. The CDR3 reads CASSRGDRGPDEQYF. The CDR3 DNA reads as TGTGCCAGCAGCCGGGGGGACAGGGGACCCGACGAGCAGTACTTC.

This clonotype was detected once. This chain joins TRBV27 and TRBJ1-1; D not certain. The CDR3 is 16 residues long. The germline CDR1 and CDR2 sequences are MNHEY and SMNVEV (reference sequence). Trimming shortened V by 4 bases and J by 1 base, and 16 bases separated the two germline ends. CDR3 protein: CASSSLPLWENTEAFF. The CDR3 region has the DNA TGTGCCAGCAGTTCGCTCCCATTGTGGGAGAACACTGAAGCTTTCTTT.

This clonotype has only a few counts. This CDR3 is CASSVLWTGTDEQFF. The CDR3 bases are TGTGCCAGCAGCGTACTATGGACAGGGACCGATGAGCAGTTCTTC. The J gene is TRBJ2-1, the V gene TRBV9; 8 bases are a match to TRBD1. CDR1 SGDLS and CDR2 YYNGEE come from the germline V gene. The CDR3 covers 15 residues. The junction had 8 bases not matched to a gene; V was cut back by 1 base and J by 8 bases.

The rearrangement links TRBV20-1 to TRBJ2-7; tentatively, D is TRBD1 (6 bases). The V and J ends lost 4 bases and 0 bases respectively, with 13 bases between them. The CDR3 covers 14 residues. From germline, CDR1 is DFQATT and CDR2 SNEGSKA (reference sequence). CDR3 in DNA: TGCAGTGCTAAGGACAGCCAAAGCTCCTACGAGCAGTACTTC. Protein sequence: CSAKDSQSSYEQYF.

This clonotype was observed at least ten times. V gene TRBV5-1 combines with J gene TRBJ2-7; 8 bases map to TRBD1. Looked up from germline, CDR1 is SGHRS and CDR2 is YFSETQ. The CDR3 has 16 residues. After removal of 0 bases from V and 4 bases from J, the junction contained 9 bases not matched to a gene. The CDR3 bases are TGCGCCAGCAGCTTGGTCATCGGACAGGGAGAGTACGAGCAGTACTTC. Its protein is CASSLVIGQGEYEQYF.

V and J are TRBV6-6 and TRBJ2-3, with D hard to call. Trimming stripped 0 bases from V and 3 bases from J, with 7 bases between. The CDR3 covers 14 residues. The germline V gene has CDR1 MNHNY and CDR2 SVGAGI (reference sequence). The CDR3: CASSYSIATDTQYF. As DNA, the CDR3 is TGTGCCAGCAGTTACTCCATCGCAACAGATACGCAGTATTTT.

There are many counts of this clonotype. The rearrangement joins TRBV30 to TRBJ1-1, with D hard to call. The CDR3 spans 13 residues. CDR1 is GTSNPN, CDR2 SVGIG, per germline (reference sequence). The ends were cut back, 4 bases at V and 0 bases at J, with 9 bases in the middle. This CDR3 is CAWNGPMNTEAFF. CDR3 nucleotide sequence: TGTGCCTGGAATGGACCTATGAACACTGAAGCTTTCTTT.

The CDR3 spells CASSPDRGPFGQYF. CDR3 sequence (DNA): TGTGCCAGCAGTCCGGACAGGGGTCCCTTCGGGCAGTACTTC. This sequence joins TRBV5-4 and TRBJ2-7; TRBD1 aligns across 9 bases. This CDR3 comprises 14 residues. Trimming removed 5 bases from V and 9 bases from J; junction bases left unmatched: 12. CDR1 is SGHNT and CDR2 is YYREEE in the germline V gene (reference sequence). The full variable domain, in which reference TRBV5-4 and TRBJ2-7 provide the parts outside the CDR3, is ETGVTQSPTHLIKTRGQQVTLRCSSQSGHNTVSWYQQALGQGPQFIFQYYREEENGRGNFPPRFSGLQFPNYSSELNVNALELDDSALYLCASSPDRGPFGQYFGPGTRLTVT.